The 27 T cell receptor beta chains given below trace back to one sample, sequenced in a study of CD8+ T cells in alopecia areata. Treatment noted: oral pan-JAK inhibitor, 5-10 mg twice daily. Reverse transcription of extracted RNA yielded cDNA, which provided the sequencing template. Method: immunoSEQ multiplex PCR; TCRdb's copy keeps in-frame clones and lacks some. The sample shows around 97,000 clones, approximately 90% of them seen only once. This specimen was CD8+ T cells sorted from blood, taken between weeks 30 and 35, from a patient treated with tofacitinib. All receptors derive from a human donor with alopecia areata.

This chain connects TRBV12-5 to TRBJ2-3, with TRBD1 as a possible D gene (6 bases). The V gene lost 5 bases and the J gene lost 1 base, with 13 bases spanning the gap. The CDR3 is 15 amino acids. CDR1 is LGHNT, CDR2 FRNRAP, per germline. CDR3 region: CASGDDRFGTDTQYF. In DNA, the CDR3 is TGTGCTAGTGGTGACGACAGGTTCGGCACAGATACGCAGTATTTT.

The chain is built from TRBV6-5 and TRBJ2-1; tentatively, D is TRBD2 (7 bases). The CDR3 is 15 residues long. CDR1 is MNHEY and CDR2 is SVGAGI in the germline V gene. V was cut by 6 bases and J by 4 bases, with 16 bases left in between. In DNA, the CDR3 is TGTGCCAGCAGCTATGGAGGGGGGGAATACAATGAGCAGTTCTTC. Protein product: CASSYGGGEYNEQFF.

This sequence joins TRBV4-1 and TRBJ2-7; D gene ambiguous. CDR3 length equals 13 residues. In germline, CDR1 is MGHRA, CDR2 YSYEKL. Trimming took off 4 bases at V and 6 bases at J, with 13 bases between the two ends. The CDR3 DNA follows: TGCGCCAGCAGCCCAGGTTTGGGATCCGAGCAGTACTTC. Amino acid sequence: CASSPGLGSEQYF.

The rearrangement uses TRBV29-1 and TRBJ2-2, with TRBD1 matching 7 bases. The CDR3 contains 16 residues. Trimming cost V 6 bases and J 6 bases; bases outside gene matches: 16. Germline CDR1 SQVTM, CDR2 ANQGSEA. The CDR3 DNA follows: TGCAGCGTCGAGTCGAGACAGGGTATTCTTCCCGGGGAGCTGTTTTTT. Protein product: CSVESRQGILPGELFF.

This clone was seen more than once but under ten times. V is TRBV5-1 and J is TRBJ2-3; D not resolved. The CDR3 has 14 residues. The germline V gene encodes CDR1 SGHRS and CDR2 YFSETQ. Trimming shortened V by 2 bases and J by 0 bases, and 7 bases separated the two germline ends. Written as DNA, the CDR3 is TGCGCCAGCAGCTTTAGCATGAGCACAGATACGCAGTATTTT. This gives the protein CASSFSMSTDTQYF.

As regards this clone: Other DNA sequences in the sample encode the same CDR3. V is TRBV12-5 and J is TRBJ1-1, with TRBD1 matching 8 bases. V lost 5 bases to trimming and J lost 0 bases; unmatched junction nucleotides: 8. The CDR3 runs to 16 residues. Germline CDR1 reads LGHNT; CDR2 reads FRNRAP. The CDR3 bases are TGTGCTAGTGGTCCTGGACAGGGTATTCTGAACACTGAAGCTTTCTTT. Amino acid sequence: CASGPGQGILNTEAFF. Together with reference TRBV12-5 and TRBJ1-1, the CDR3 gives the full variable domain: DARVTQTPRHKVTEMGQEVTMRCQPILGHNTVFWYRQTMMQGLELLAYFRNRAPLDDSGMPKDRFSAEMPDATLATLKIQPSEPRDSAVYFCASGPGQGILNTEAFFGQGTRLTVV.

The CDR3 loop is CSVESRRYGYTF. CDR3 DNA sequence: TGCAGCGTTGAGAGCAGGAGATATGGCTACACCTTC. This chain links TRBV29-1 with TRBJ1-2; D is uncertain. Germline lookup yields CDR1 SQVTM and CDR2 ANQGSEA. The length of the CDR3 is 12 residues. The V end was cut by 3 bases, the J end by 5 bases, with 10 bases between.

This clone was seen more than once but under ten times. The chain recombines TRBV13 with TRBJ2-1; 8 nucleotides line up with TRBD1. CDR1 is PRHDT, CDR2 FYEKMQ, per germline (reference sequence). Germline trimming cut 1 base from V and 9 bases from J; bases unmatched to any gene: 8. This CDR3 region has 15 residues. CDR3 DNA: TGTGCCAGCAGCTTAGAAGGACAGGGAGGCGGTGAGCAGTTCTTC. It is translated as CASSLEGQGGGEQFF.

The chain uses TRBV9 and TRBJ2-1; no definite D call. The CDR3 is 14 amino acids. The V end was cut by 0 bases, the J end by 11 bases, with 15 bases between. The germline V gene has CDR1 SGDLS and CDR2 YYNGEE. CDR3 region: CASSVGPQSMKQFF. CDR3 DNA sequence: TGTGCCAGCAGCGTAGGTCCCCAGTCAATGAAGCAGTTCTTC.

This clone was seen just once. The gene calls are TRBV11-1 and TRBJ2-3, with D perhaps given as TRBD1 or TRBD2 (5 bases each). The CDR3 totals 18 residues. V was shortened by 3 bases and J by 2 bases, with 21 bases between the two germline ends. Germline CDR1 SGHAT, CDR2 FQDESV (reference sequence). The CDR3 loop reads CASSFGTQVLTYTDTQYF. In DNA, the CDR3 is TGTGCCAGCAGCTTCGGGACCCAGGTTCTTACTTACACAGATACGCAGTATTTT.

The chain joins TRBV18 to TRBJ2-1; 9 bases agree with TRBD1. This CDR3 spans 15 amino acids. Germline CDR1 KGHSH, CDR2 LQKENI. The trim removed 6 bases at V and 1 base at J, leaving 4 bases unmatched. This chain's CDR3 is CASSATGGSYNEQFF. The CDR3 nucleotides read TGTGCCAGCTCCGCGACAGGGGGTTCCTACAATGAGCAGTTCTTC.

This rearrangement joins TRBV9 to TRBJ2-1; 8 bases align to TRBD2. The CDR3 is made up of 16 amino acids. The V gene end was trimmed by 5 bases and the J gene end by 10 bases; junction bases not matched to a gene: 17. The germline gives CDR1 SGDLS, CDR2 YYNGEE. CDR3 loop: CASSGPVLAGDGEQFF. CDR3 DNA: TGTGCCAGCAGTGGGCCCGTGCTAGCGGGCGACGGGGAGCAGTTCTTC.

V is TRBV5-1 and J is TRBJ2-7; D not certain. The ends were cut back, 0 bases at V and 5 bases at J, with 3 bases in the middle. CDR1 is SGHRS, CDR2 YFSETQ, per germline. The CDR3 consists of 11 residues. CDR3 amino acids: CASSLDHEQYF. For the CDR3, the DNA is TGCGCCAGCAGCTTGGACCACGAGCAGTACTTC.

This chain joins TRBV7-9 and TRBJ2-7; no reliable D call. The germline CDR1 and CDR2 sequences are SEHNR and FQNEAQ (reference sequence). Trimming pared 3 bases from V and 5 bases from J, leaving 8 bases between. This CDR3 spans 12 amino acids. CDR3 loop: CASSLFRDEQYF. CDR3 coding DNA: TGTGCCAGCAGCTTGTTCCGGGACGAGCAGTACTTC.

This chain's CDR3 is CASSLRADYGYTF. The DNA of the CDR3 is TGCGCCAGCAGCTTAAGGGCAGACTATGGCTACACCTTC. The chain recombines TRBV5-1 with TRBJ1-2, with unresolved D. CDR1 is SGHRS, CDR2 YFSETQ, per germline. This CDR3 region has 13 residues. V shed 2 bases and J shed 3 bases, with 8 bases lying between them.

The rearrangement joins TRBV5-1 to TRBJ2-1; D not certain. Trimming took 1 base from V and 5 from J, leaving 7 bases between them. Germline values: CDR1 SGHRS, CDR2 YFSETQ. The CDR3 contains 13 residues. In nucleotides, the CDR3 is TGCGCCAGCAGCTTGATTGGGGACAATGAGCAGTTCTTC. Translated, it gives CASSLIGDNEQFF.

This clone was counted once. The rearrangement links TRBV27 to TRBJ2-7, with 9 bases lining up with TRBD1. The CDR3 totals 15 residues. The trim removed 2 bases at V and 1 base at J, leaving 3 bases unmatched. Germline V gene data show CDR1 as MNHEY and CDR2 as SMNVEV (reference sequence). CDR3: CASSLGGTGSYEQYF. The CDR3 nucleotides read TGTGCCAGCAGTTTAGGAGGGACAGGGTCCTACGAGCAGTACTTC.

The V and J genes are TRBV4-1 and TRBJ2-1; 10 bases match TRBD1. The V and J ends lost 1 base and 7 bases, in that order; junction bases with no gene match: 7. Germline V gives CDR1 MGHRA, CDR2 YSYEKL. There are 16 residues in the CDR3. CDR3 residues: CASSQVDRGLSNEQFF. In nucleotides, the CDR3 is TGCGCCAGCAGCCAAGTAGACAGGGGGCTTTCTAATGAGCAGTTCTTC.

This chain connects TRBV27 to TRBJ1-6, with a possible D match to TRBD1 (5 bases). The ends were cut back, 4 bases at V and 5 bases at J, with 9 bases in the middle. This CDR3 contains 14 residues. The germline V gene encodes CDR1 MNHEY and CDR2 SMNVEV (reference sequence). Here the CDR3 reads CASSSGGNNSPLHF. The CDR3, as DNA: TGTGCCAGCAGTTCCGGGGGGAATAATTCACCCCTCCACTTT.

There are a few counts of this clone. This sequence joins TRBV9 and TRBJ2-1; TRBD2 agrees at 11 bases. The CDR3 is made up of 15 amino acids. V lost 0 bases, J lost 5 bases, and 1 base stayed unmatched. Germline V gives CDR1 SGDLS, CDR2 YYNGEE. The CDR3 DNA is TGTGCCAGCAGCGTAGAACTAGCGGGGGACAATGAGCAGTTCTTC. Translating gives CASSVELAGDNEQFF.

The J gene is TRBJ2-5, the V gene TRBV30; no clear D. The assigned J gene may be wrong: the sequence end matches TRBJ2-7 better. The germline V gene encodes CDR1 GTSNPN and CDR2 SVGIG (reference sequence). The CDR3 is made up of 13 amino acids. This CDR3 is CAWSVPDSYEQYF. CDR3 in DNA: TGTGCCTGGAGTGTACCCGACTCCTACGAGCAGTACTTC.

The V call is TRBV7-3, the J call TRBJ1-1; D gene ambiguous. The CDR3 is made up of 13 amino acids. Per the germline V gene, CDR1 is SGHTA and CDR2 is FQGTGA. V was trimmed by 5 bases and J by 6 bases, leaving 13 bases between them. The CDR3 DNA is TGTGCCAGCAGCGAGGTACCGGCCGCTGAAGCTTTCTTT. The encoded protein is CASSEVPAAEAFF.

The chain has TRBV11-2 and TRBJ2-1, with D tentatively TRBD1 (6 bases). The V gene lost 0 bases and the J gene lost 2 bases, with 14 bases spanning the gap. Germline V lookup: CDR1 SGHAT, CDR2 FQNNGV. CDR3 length: 17 amino acids. CDR3 protein: CASSLDVWGRTYNEQFF. The CDR3 DNA is TGTGCCAGCAGCTTAGACGTCTGGGGGCGTACCTACAATGAGCAGTTCTTC.

The gene calls are TRBV7-8 and TRBJ2-5; 7 bases are shared with TRBD2. J was trimmed by 4 bases and V by 5 bases; bases with no gene match: 4. This CDR3 has 13 residues. CDR1 is SGHVS, CDR2 FQNEAQ, per germline. CDR3 nucleotides: TGTGCCAGCAGCCCAGTAGCGGGAGAGACCCAGTACTTC. Its protein product is CASSPVAGETQYF.

This clone was counted a few times. This chain connects TRBV4-1 to TRBJ2-7; possibly TRBD2 for D (5 bases). Germline V lookup: CDR1 MGHRA, CDR2 YSYEKL. The CDR3 is 14 residues long. V was cut by 1 base and J by 5 bases, with 12 bases left in between. CDR3 amino acids: CASSQVEGTHEQYF. CDR3 nucleotide sequence: TGCGCCAGCAGCCAAGTTGAGGGAACCCACGAGCAGTACTTC.

This clone was detected only once. The chain combines TRBV10-3 with TRBJ2-7, with 8 bases identical to TRBD2. The CDR3 covers 14 residues. V lost 10 bases to trimming and J lost 5 bases; unmatched junction nucleotides: 13. CDR1 is ENHRY, CDR2 SYGVKD, per germline. The CDR3 loop reads CANAAAGAYHEQYF. The DNA for the CDR3 is TGTGCCAACGCGGCAGCGGGGGCTTACCACGAGCAGTACTTC.

This clone showed up just once. V usage is TRBV5-1 and J usage is TRBJ2-1; 9 nucleotides align to TRBD1. J gave up 6 bases and V 4 bases, and 5 bases lay outside the gene matches. The CDR3 loop spans 14 amino acids. Germline values: CDR1 SGHRS, CDR2 YFSETQ. CDR3: CASSEYRGRNEQFF. For the CDR3, the DNA is TGCGCCAGCAGCGAATACAGGGGGCGCAATGAGCAGTTCTTC.